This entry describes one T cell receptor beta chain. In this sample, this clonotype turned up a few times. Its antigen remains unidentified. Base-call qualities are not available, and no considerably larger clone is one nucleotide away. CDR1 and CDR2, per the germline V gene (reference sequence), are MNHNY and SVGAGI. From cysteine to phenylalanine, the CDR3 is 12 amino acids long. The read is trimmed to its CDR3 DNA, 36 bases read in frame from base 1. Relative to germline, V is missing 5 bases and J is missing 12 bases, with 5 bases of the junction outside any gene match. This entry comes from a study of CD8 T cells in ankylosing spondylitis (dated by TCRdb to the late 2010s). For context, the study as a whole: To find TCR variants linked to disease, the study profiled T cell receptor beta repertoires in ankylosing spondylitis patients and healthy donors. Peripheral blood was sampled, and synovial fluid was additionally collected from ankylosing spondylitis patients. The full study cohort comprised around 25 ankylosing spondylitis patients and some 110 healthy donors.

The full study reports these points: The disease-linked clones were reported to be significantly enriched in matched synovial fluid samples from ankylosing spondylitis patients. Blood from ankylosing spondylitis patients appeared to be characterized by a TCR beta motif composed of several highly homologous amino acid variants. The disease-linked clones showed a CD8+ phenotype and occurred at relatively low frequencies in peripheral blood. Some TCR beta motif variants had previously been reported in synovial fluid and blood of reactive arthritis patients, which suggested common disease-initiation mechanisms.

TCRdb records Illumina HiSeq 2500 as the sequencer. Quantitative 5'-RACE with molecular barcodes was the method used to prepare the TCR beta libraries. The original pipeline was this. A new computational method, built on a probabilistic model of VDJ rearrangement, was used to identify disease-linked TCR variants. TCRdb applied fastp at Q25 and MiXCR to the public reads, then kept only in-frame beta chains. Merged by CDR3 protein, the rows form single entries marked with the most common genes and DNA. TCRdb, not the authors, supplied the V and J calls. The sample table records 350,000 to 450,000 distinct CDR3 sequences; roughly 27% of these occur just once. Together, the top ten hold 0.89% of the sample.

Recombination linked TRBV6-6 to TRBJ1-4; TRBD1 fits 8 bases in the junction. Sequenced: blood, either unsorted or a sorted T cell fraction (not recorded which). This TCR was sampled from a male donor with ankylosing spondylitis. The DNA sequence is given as TGTGCCAGCAGTATGACAGGGGAGCAACTGTTTTTT. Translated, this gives CASSMTGEQLFF.